This is a list of T cell receptor beta chains from one sample in a study of blood T cell repertoires in COVID-19. Some clones are missing from TCRdb's copy, which holds only in-frame ones; the method was immunoSEQ multiplex PCR. The sample lists about 150,000 clones, more than 85% occurring once. Sequenced input: peripheral blood. Receptors were obtained from a woman aged 80 or older with COVID-19, enrolled during active disease. Each CDR3 is given with its conserved first and last residue. D genes are given only for firm matches. Not all rows give a size; the values are once, few, many and, for expanded clones, a class.

.	TRBV28	.	TRBJ1-1	CASSPSGGLRNTEAFF	TGTGCCAGCAGTCCCAGCGGGGGGCTTAGGAACACTGAAGCTTTCTTT
TRBD2	TRBV7-2	once	TRBJ2-5	CASSLGSRLAGGSETQYF	TGTGCCAGCAGCTTAGGTTCAAGGCTAGCGGGAGGATCGGAGACCCAGTACTTC
TRBD2	TRBV7-3	.	TRBJ2-2	CASSSNAEAGAGELFF	TGTGCCAGCAGCTCCAACGCTGAGGCGGGGGCCGGGGAGCTGTTTTTT
.	TRBV7-3	few	TRBJ2-4	CASSLSGADIQYF	TGTGCCAGCAGCTTAAGCGGGGCGGACATTCAGTACTTC
TRBD1	TRBV19	.	TRBJ1-5	CASTAGQRNQPQHF	TGTGCCAGTACTGCGGGACAGCGCAATCAGCCCCAGCATTTT
.	TRBV7-9	few	TRBJ1-5	CASSYSGRASNQPQHF	TGTGCCAGCAGCTATAGCGGCAGGGCGAGCAATCAGCCCCAGCATTTT
TRBD2	TRBV19	once	TRBJ2-1	CASSTLRENEQFF	TGTGCCAGTAGCACTCTGCGGGAGAATGAGCAGTTCTTC
.	TRBV7-8	.	TRBJ2-7	CASSLARRAPYEQYF	TGTGCCAGCAGCTTAGCTCGGCGGGCCCCCTACGAGCAGTACTTC
TRBD2	TRBV18	.	TRBJ2-2	CASSPQLAGNTGELFF	TGTGCCAGCTCACCACAACTAGCGGGTAACACCGGGGAGCTGTTTTTT
.	TRBV5-4	.	TRBJ2-7	CASSLQGISYEQYF	TGTGCCAGCAGCTTGCAGGGTATCTCCTACGAGCAGTACTTC